This T cell receptor beta chain was sequenced during a study of T cell repertoires in cytomegalovirus infection. Across the study: Public TCR beta signatures provided an indication of both CMV infection and a matching HLA type. Study observations and caveats: Across the ex vivo response, the dominant clonotypes were HLA-C-restricted CMV-specific TCR beta clonotypes.

TCRdb recomputed calls from the reads with MiXCR, one row per CDR3 protein. The sample has 800,000 to 950,000 distinct CDR3 sequences, less than 35% seen once. Turning to this clonotype: Its target is not known.

This sequence was found in a human donor in good health (CMV status not recorded). Some clones in this sample may be carry-over from other donors' samples. The specimen was cultured CD8+ T cells from PBMCs, collected from culture after CMV antigen stimulation.

DNA for the CDR3: TGTGCCAGCAGGCCGGGACTAAGTCTAACCTATACGCAGTATTTT. Amino acid sequence: CASRPGLSLTYTQYF. The chain employs TRBV6-2 or TRBV6-3 and TRBJ2-3, with TRBD2 identical over 7 bases. V gave up 6 bases and J gave up 7 bases; unmatched junction bases: 13. This CDR3 is 15 amino acids long. Germline CDR1 MNHEY, CDR2 SVGEGT.